This T cell receptor (beta chain) was documented in a study of T cells in Graves' hyperthyroidism and ophthalmopathy. As for the study in general: Specimen type is peripheral blood, collected at initial diagnosis prior to any treatment. Study-level findings and limits: Blood also showed most of the thyroid clonotypes that were expanded above 0.001.

Amplification of TCR beta CDR3 regions used RNA as the template. First-round RT-PCR targeting the TCR CDR3 was performed with the HTBI primer set. In TCRdb, the multiplex PCR reads were re-called with MiXCR into one record per CDR3 protein. The data hold about 400,000 distinct CDR3 sequences, with 15% observed a single time. Trimming at V came to 2 bases and at J to 5 bases, leaving 6 bases not matched to a gene. The CDR3 is 14 amino acids. The germline gives CDR1 MNHNS, CDR2 SASEGT. This clonotype was detected ten times or more. The antigen is undetermined. Sequencing used blood. This TCR came from a woman in her 30s with Graves' hyperthyroidism. The J gene is TRBJ2-7, the V gene TRBV6-1; 7 nucleotides agree with TRBD1. For the CDR3, the DNA is TGTGCCAGCAGTGAAACAGGGGAGCATGACGAGCAGTACTTC. Its translation: CASSETGEHDEQYF.